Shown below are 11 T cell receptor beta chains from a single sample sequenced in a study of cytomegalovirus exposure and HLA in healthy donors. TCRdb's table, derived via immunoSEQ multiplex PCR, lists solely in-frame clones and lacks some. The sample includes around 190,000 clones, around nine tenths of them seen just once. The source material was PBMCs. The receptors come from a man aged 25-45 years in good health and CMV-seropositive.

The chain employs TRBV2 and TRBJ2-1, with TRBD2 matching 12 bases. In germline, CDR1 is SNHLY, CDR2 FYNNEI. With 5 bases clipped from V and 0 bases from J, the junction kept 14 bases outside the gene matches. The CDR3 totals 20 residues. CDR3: CASSHTTSGRTRPSYNEQFF. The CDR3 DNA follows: TGTGCCAGCAGTCACACTACTAGCGGGAGGACCAGACCCTCCTACAATGAGCAGTTCTTC.

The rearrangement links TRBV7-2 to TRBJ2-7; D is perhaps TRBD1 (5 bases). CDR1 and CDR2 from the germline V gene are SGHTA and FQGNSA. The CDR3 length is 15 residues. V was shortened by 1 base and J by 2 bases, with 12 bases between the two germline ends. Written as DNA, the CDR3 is TGTGCCAGCAGCTTAGAACAGGTAAAAACCTACGAGCAGTACTTC. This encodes CASSLEQVKTYEQYF. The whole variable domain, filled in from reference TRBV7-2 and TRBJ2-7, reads GAGVSQSPSNKVTEKGKDVELRCDPISGHTALYWYRQSLGQGLEFLIYFQGNSAPDKSGLPSDRFSAERTGGSVSTLTIQRTQQEDSAVYLCASSLEQVKTYEQYFGPGTRLTVT.

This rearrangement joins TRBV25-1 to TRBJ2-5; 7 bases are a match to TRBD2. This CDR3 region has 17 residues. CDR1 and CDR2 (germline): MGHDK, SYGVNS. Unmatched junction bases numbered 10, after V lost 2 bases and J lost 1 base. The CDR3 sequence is CASSEPLWEGFQETQYF. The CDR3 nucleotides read TGTGCCAGCAGTGAACCCCTATGGGAGGGATTCCAAGAGACCCAGTACTTC. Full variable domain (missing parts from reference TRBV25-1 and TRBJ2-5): EADIYQTPRYLVIGTGKKITLECSQTMGHDKMYWYQQDPGMELHLIHYSYGVNSTEKGDLSSESTVSRIRTEHFPLTLESARPSHTSQYLCASSEPLWEGFQETQYFGPGTRLLVL.

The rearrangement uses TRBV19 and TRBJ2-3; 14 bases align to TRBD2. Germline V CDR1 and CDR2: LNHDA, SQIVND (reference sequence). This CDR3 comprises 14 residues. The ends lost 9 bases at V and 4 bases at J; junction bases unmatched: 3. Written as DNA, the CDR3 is TGTGCCAGGGGACTAGCGGGAGACGCAGATACGCAGTATTTT. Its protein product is CARGLAGDADTQYF. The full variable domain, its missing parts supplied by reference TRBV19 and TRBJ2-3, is DGGITQSPKYLFRKEGQNVTLSCEQNLNHDAMYWYRQDPGQGLRLIYYSQIVNDFQKGDIAEGYSVSREKKESFPLTVTSAQKNPTAFYLCARGLAGDADTQYFGPGTRLTVL.

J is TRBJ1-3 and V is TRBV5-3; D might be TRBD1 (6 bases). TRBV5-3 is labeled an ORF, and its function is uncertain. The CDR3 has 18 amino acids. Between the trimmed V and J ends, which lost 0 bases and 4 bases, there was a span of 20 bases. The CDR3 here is CARSLGGAPRLMGNTIYF. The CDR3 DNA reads TGTGCCAGAAGCTTGGGGGGGGCCCCCCGCCTGATGGGAAACACCATATATTTT.

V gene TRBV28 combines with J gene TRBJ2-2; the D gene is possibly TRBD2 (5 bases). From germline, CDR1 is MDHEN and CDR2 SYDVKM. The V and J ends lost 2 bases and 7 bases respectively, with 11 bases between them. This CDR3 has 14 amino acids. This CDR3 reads CASSLEGVGGELFF. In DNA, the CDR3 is TGTGCCAGCAGTTTAGAGGGAGTTGGCGGGGAGCTGTTTTTT.

The CDR3 coding sequence is TGCGCCAGCAGCTCGTACCGTGGGGATACGCAGTATTTT. Amino acid sequence: CASSSYRGDTQYF. The V and J genes are TRBV5-1 and TRBJ2-3; D remains ambiguous. Germline loops: CDR1 SGHRS, CDR2 YFSETQ. The germline V and J ends were trimmed by 3 bases and 6 bases, with 11 bases remaining between them. CDR3 length: 13 residues.

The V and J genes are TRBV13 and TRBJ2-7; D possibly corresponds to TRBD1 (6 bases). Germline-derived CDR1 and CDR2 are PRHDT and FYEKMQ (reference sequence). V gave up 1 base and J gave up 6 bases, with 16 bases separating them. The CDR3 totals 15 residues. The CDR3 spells CASSLEAGVSLEQYF. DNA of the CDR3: TGTGCCAGCAGCTTAGAGGCAGGGGTTTCTCTCGAGCAGTACTTC.

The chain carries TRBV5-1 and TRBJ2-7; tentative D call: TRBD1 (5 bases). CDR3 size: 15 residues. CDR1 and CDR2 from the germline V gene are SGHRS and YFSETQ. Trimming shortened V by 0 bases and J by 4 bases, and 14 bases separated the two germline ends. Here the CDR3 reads CASSLGRGIGYEQYF. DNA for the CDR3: TGCGCCAGCAGCTTGGGAAGGGGAATTGGTTACGAGCAGTACTTC. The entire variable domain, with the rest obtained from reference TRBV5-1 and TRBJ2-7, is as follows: KAGVTQTPRYLIKTRGQQVTLSCSPISGHRSVSWYQQTPGQGLQFLFEYFSETQRNKGNFPGRFSGRQFSNSRSEMNVSTLELGDSALYLCASSLGRGIGYEQYFGPGTRLTVT.

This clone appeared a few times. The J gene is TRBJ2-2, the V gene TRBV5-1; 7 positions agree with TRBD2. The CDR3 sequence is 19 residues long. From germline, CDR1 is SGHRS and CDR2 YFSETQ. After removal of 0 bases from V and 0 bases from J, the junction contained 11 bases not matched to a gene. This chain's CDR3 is CASSLGSSGDLANTGELFF. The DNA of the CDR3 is TGCGCCAGCAGCTTGGGATCCAGCGGGGATCTCGCGAACACCGGGGAGCTGTTTTTT. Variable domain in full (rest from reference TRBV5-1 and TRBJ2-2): KAGVTQTPRYLIKTRGQQVTLSCSPISGHRSVSWYQQTPGQGLQFLFEYFSETQRNKGNFPGRFSGRQFSNSRSEMNVSTLELGDSALYLCASSLGSSGDLANTGELFFGEGSRLTVL.

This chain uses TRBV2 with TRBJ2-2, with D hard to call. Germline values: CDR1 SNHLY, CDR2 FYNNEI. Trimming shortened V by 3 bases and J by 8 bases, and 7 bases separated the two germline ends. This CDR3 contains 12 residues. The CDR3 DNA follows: TGTGCCAGCAGTGAGGATTCTGGGGAGCTGTTTTTT. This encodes CASSEDSGELFF.